The T cell receptor beta chain under discussion was sequenced for a study of T-cell memory formation after mild COVID-19. Looking at the study overall: The TCR clusters were mostly specific to one donor. Study findings and constraints: Balance between CD4 and CD8 was seen in clones contracting day 15 to 85, and a CD4+ lean was seen in later expanders. Pre-infection memory contained some responding clones, which suggested that cross-reactive memory had joined.

TCR alpha and TCR beta cDNA libraries carrying sample barcodes and UMIs were produced by 5'RACE using constant-segment primers. TCRdb redid the calling of the 5' RACE reads with MiXCR, one entry per CDR3 protein. The sample yields around 410,000 distinct CDR3 sequences, less than 25% seen once. V dropped 9 bases and J dropped 0 bases, with 11 bases sitting between them. Germline loops: CDR1 KGHDR, CDR2 SFDVKD. The CDR3 has 14 residues. Concerning this clonotype: Its target is unknown.

The J gene is TRBJ2-1, the V gene TRBV24-1; D possibly matches TRBD1 or TRBD2 (5 bases each). Sequenced material: PBMCs or a T cell subset sorted from them (not recorded which). This receptor was obtained from an adult woman who had mild COVID-19 (a few samples of this study predate the infection). Cell type and time point are not known. The CDR3 coding sequence is TGTGCCACCTGGGGCGGAGGCTCCTACAATGAGCAGTTCTTC. Its protein product is CATWGGGSYNEQFF.